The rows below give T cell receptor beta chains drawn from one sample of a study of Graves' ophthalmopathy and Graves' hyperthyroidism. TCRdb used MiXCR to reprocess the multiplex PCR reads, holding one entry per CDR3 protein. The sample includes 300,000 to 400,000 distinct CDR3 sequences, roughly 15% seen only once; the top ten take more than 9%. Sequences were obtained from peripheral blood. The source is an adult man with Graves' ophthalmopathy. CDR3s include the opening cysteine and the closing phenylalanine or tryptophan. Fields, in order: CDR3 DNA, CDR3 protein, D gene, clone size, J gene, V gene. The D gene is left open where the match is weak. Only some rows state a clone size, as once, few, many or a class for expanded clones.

TGTGCCAGCAGCCCCGTGGCGGGCCCCCCGTCCTACAATGAGCAGTTCTTC	CASSPVAGPPSYNEQFF	.	many	TRBJ2-1	TRBV11-1
TGTGCCAGCGCCAGGGCTAGCGGCTCCTACGAGCAGTACTTC	CASARASGSYEQYF	TRBD2	.	TRBJ2-7	TRBV7-2
TGTGCCAGCAGTGACCGGGACACTCCTCGGGAGCAGTACTTC	CASSDRDTPREQYF	.	many	TRBJ2-7	TRBV2
TGTGCCAACACCCTAGGGGGGGTACCCTACGAGCAGTACTTC	CANTLGGVPYEQYF	.	many	TRBJ2-7	TRBV12-3/TRBV12-4
TGTGCCAGCAGACATGGTGGCAGGGGGCACACCGGGGAGCTGTTTTTT	CASRHGGRGHTGELFF	TRBD1	few	TRBJ2-2	TRBV6-1
TGTGCCAGCAGTTCTGAGGAGCTCGGGACGTCCCCCTACGAGCAGTACTTC	CASSSEELGTSPYEQYF	.	few	TRBJ2-7	TRBV6-2/TRBV6-3
TGTGCCACTACCGAGCGCGGTAGGGCCAAAAACATTCAGTACTTC	CATTERGRAKNIQYF	.	many	TRBJ2-4	TRBV6-2/TRBV6-3
TGCGCCAGCAGCCCGGATTTACAGATTGAAGCTTTCTTT	CASSPDLQIEAFF	.	many	TRBJ1-1	TRBV5-1
TGTGCCACCAGCGGCGATCCGGGACAGGGGGTGTCTGGGGCCAACGTCCTGACTTTC	CATSGDPGQGVSGANVLTF	TRBD1	many	TRBJ2-6	TRBV15
TGCGCCAGCAGCCAAGCACTAGCTCCAGAGACCCAGTACTTC	CASSQALAPETQYF	.	many	TRBJ2-5	TRBV4-1
TGCGCCAGCAGCCCGGGGACGGGAGGCGTCTACACCTTC	CASSPGTGGVYTF	.	many	TRBJ1-2	TRBV5-1
TGTGCCAGCAGCCTAAGAACCAGGGCCGAGCAGTACTTC	CASSLRTRAEQYF	.	many	TRBJ2-7	TRBV3-1
TGCGCCAGCATTATCTGGGGGACAGGGACCTCACCCCTCCACTTT	CASIIWGTGTSPLHF	TRBD1	many	TRBJ1-6	TRBV10-1
TGTGCCAGCAGCCTCTCCCGGGGGAACACTGAAGCTTTCTTT	CASSLSRGNTEAFF	.	many	TRBJ1-1	TRBV7-2
TGTGCCAGCAGTCCGGGACAGCCAATGAACACTGAAGCTTTCTTT	CASSPGQPMNTEAFF	TRBD1	many	TRBJ1-1	TRBV28
TGTGCCAGTAGTATAGGAGGACAGGGGGGTGAGCAGTTCTTC	CASSIGGQGGEQFF	TRBD1	many	TRBJ2-1	TRBV19
TGTGCCAGCAGTAAGACAGGGGGGGATGGCTACACCTTC	CASSKTGGDGYTF	TRBD1	many	TRBJ1-2	TRBV6-1